Each of the 20 T cell receptor beta chains below was sequenced from the same sample in a study of radiation and T cells in renal cell carcinoma (dated by TCRdb to 2018 to 2021). The library was obtained by the immunoSEQ multiplex PCR assay. TCRdb limited this immuneACCESS table to in-frame rearrangements with V and J called. A share of clones is missing; checked studies link under half to unresolved V genes, and the rest is unexplained. Within this sample are roughly 150,000 clones, with roughly 89% of them counted one time only. The leading ten clones occupy about an eighth of the sample. The intended sense of this specimen's time point label: blood 2 weeks post-SBRT. The sample's treatment or condition label, in plain terms: 15 Gy SBRT to primary tumor, nephrectomy 4 weeks later. This specimen was blood, taken from a patient whose treatment included radiotherapy and nephrectomy. The receptor source for this set is a woman aged 45-59 years with renal cell carcinoma.

The V call is TRBV4-3, the J call TRBJ1-2; a possible D gene is TRBD1 (5 bases). The V end was cut by 0 bases, the J end by 8 bases, with 22 bases between. The CDR3 is made up of 17 amino acids. From germline, CDR1 is LGHNA and CDR2 YSLEER. The CDR3 loop reads CASSQDLGAARAGGYTF. In nucleotides, the CDR3 is TGCGCCAGCAGCCAAGATCTTGGGGCAGCCCGAGCTGGAGGCTACACCTTC.

V is TRBV18 and J is TRBJ1-3; TRBD1 is a possible D gene (5 bases). Germline V lookup: CDR1 KGHSH, CDR2 LQKENI. The CDR3 length is 14 residues. V dropped 2 bases and J dropped 8 bases, with 13 bases sitting between them. The chain's CDR3 is CASSPSGTEHTIYF. The DNA of the CDR3 is TGTGCCAGCTCACCATCAGGGACCGAACACACCATATATTTT.

The chain has TRBV15 and TRBJ2-7; TRBD1 matches 7 bases. Germline V gene data show CDR1 as LNHNV and CDR2 as YYDKDF (reference sequence). The CDR3 is 13 amino acids. V shed 8 bases and J 0 bases; nucleotides not matched to a gene: 4. The DNA of the CDR3 is TGTGCCACCGTCGGGACAGACTCCTACGAGCAGTACTTC. Amino acid sequence: CATVGTDSYEQYF.

This clone turned up a few times. The V and J genes are TRBV7-2 and TRBJ2-1; the D gene is possibly TRBD1 (5 bases). The CDR3 has 16 residues. V was trimmed by 5 bases and J by 2 bases, leaving 16 bases between them. Per the germline V gene, CDR1 is SGHTA and CDR2 is FQGNSA. This CDR3 is CASSKSRVETYNEQFF. The CDR3 DNA reads TGTGCCAGCAGCAAATCCAGGGTTGAGACCTACAATGAGCAGTTCTTC.

This clone is a singleton in its sample. The rearrangement links TRBV6-1 to TRBJ1-4; D gene ambiguous. Germline CDR1 and CDR2: MNHNS and SASEGT. With 10 bases removed from V and 4 bases from J, the gap between germline ends came to 4 bases. The CDR3 covers 10 residues. The CDR3 nucleotides are TGTGCCACCCTTAATGAAAAACTGTTTTTT. Amino acids: CATLNEKLFF.

This chain links TRBV30 with TRBJ1-4; the D gene is possibly TRBD1 (6 bases). Trimming removed 4 bases at V and 0 bases at J, with 12 bases between. This CDR3 has 15 amino acids. CDR1 is GTSNPN, CDR2 SVGIG, per germline (reference sequence). CDR3 in amino acids: CAWTGEYATNEKLFF. CDR3 bases: TGTGCCTGGACAGGGGAGTATGCAACTAATGAAAAACTGTTTTTT.

V is TRBV7-6 and J is TRBJ2-7; either TRBD1 or TRBD2 may fit D (5 bases each). The CDR3 consists of 13 residues. The V end was cut by 5 bases, the J end by 5 bases, with 13 bases between. Germline CDR1 reads SGHVS; CDR2 reads FNYEAQ. The CDR3 DNA reads TGTGCCAGCAGCATGGGACGGATGGACGAGCAGTACTTC. Translation: CASSMGRMDEQYF.

The genes are TRBV11-2 and TRBJ2-4, with D uncertain. Germline V gene data show CDR1 as SGHAT and CDR2 as FQNNGV. The CDR3 totals 15 residues. The ends were cut back, 4 bases at V and 2 bases at J, with 12 bases in the middle. CDR3 residues: CASSSKTGTKNIQYF. The CDR3, as DNA: TGTGCCAGCAGCTCGAAAACCGGAACCAAAAACATTCAGTACTTC.

The chain is built from TRBV6-1 and TRBJ2-1, with TRBD2 identical over 12 bases. The CDR3 totals 16 residues. The V and J ends lost 2 bases and 9 bases, in that order; junction bases with no gene match: 8. Germline-derived CDR1 and CDR2 are MNHNS and SASEGT. The CDR3 is CASSERPSGGAGEQFF. CDR3 in DNA: TGTGCCAGCAGTGAACGGCCTAGCGGGGGGGCAGGTGAGCAGTTCTTC.

The chain links TRBV15 to TRBJ2-7; 15 bases match TRBD2. Trimming took 3 bases from V and 5 from J; bases not matched to a gene: 14. The CDR3 consists of 19 residues. Germline V CDR1 and CDR2: LNHNV, YYDKDF (reference sequence). The CDR3 protein is CATSSYRTSGGAGIHEQYF. CDR3 in DNA: TGTGCCACCAGCAGCTACCGGACTAGCGGGGGGGCCGGTATCCACGAGCAGTACTTC. Looking up the rest from reference TRBV15 and TRBJ2-7 gives the full variable domain: DAMVIQNPRYQVTQFGKPVTLSCSQTLNHNVMYWYQQKSSQAPKLLFHYYDKDFNNEADTPDNFQSRRPNTSFCFLDIRSPGLGDTAMYLCATSSYRTSGGAGIHEQYFGPGTRLTVT.

There are a few counts of this clone. V gene TRBV2 combines with J gene TRBJ2-5; the D is unclear. Trimming removed 2 bases at V and 2 bases at J, with 9 bases between. Per the germline V gene, CDR1 is SNHLY and CDR2 is FYNNEI. This CDR3 has 14 residues. The CDR3 coding sequence is TGTGCCAGCAGTGAAATGGTCAGGCAAGAGACCCAGTACTTC. Residues: CASSEMVRQETQYF.

The V call is TRBV7-2, the J call TRBJ2-3; D is unresolved. CDR3 size: 12 residues. The V end lost 2 bases, the J end lost 2 bases, and 2 bases lay between the germline ends. Looked up from germline, CDR1 is SGHTA and CDR2 is FQGNSA. The CDR3 nucleotides read TGTGCCAGCAGCTTAATCACAGATACGCAGTATTTT. Protein: CASSLITDTQYF.

This clone has just one count. The rearrangement links TRBV6-1 to TRBJ2-7; the D gene is possibly TRBD1 (6 bases). CDR3 length: 13 residues. Germline V gene lookup returns CDR1 MNHNS and CDR2 SASEGT. Trimming removed 7 bases from V and 0 bases from J, with 10 bases in between. The CDR3 DNA follows: TGTGCCAGCACCGGGACACTCTCCTACGAGCAGTACTTC. This gives the protein CASTGTLSYEQYF.

This chain joins TRBV5-1 and TRBJ2-7; tentatively, D is TRBD1 (6 bases). Germline V gene sequence: CDR1 SGHRS, CDR2 YFSETQ. This CDR3 contains 16 residues. V was cut by 3 bases and J by 5 bases, with 21 bases left in between. The DNA of the CDR3 is TGCGCCAGCAGCTGGCTCGGGACAAGCCTTCCCAACGAGCAGTACTTC. Translated, it gives CASSWLGTSLPNEQYF.

The CDR3 region has the DNA TGTGCCAGCTCACTATCCCCGTCGCAGGGCTACTACGAGCAGTACTTC. Residues: CASSLSPSQGYYEQYF. This sequence joins TRBV18 and TRBJ2-7; a possible D gene is TRBD1 (5 bases). The V and J ends lost 4 bases and 3 bases respectively, with 19 bases between them. Germline V gene lookup returns CDR1 KGHSH and CDR2 LQKENI. CDR3 size: 16 residues.

This clone was seen many times. The rearrangement uses TRBV7-8 and TRBJ1-1; perhaps TRBD1 as D (6 bases). The germline gives CDR1 SGHVS, CDR2 FQNEAQ. Trimming removed 1 base at V and 0 bases at J, with 15 bases between. CDR3 length: 17 amino acids. CDR3 DNA sequence: TGTGCCAGCAGCTTAGTATTGACAGGCCTCATGAACACTGAAGCTTTCTTT. This encodes CASSLVLTGLMNTEAFF.

The V call is TRBV10-3, the J call TRBJ1-2, with D uncertain. Germline V gene sequence: CDR1 ENHRY, CDR2 SYGVKD. Trimming left V 6 bases short and J 10 bases short, with 12 bases between. This CDR3 region has 11 residues. CDR3 protein: CAIRNSADYTF. The CDR3 DNA reads as TGTGCCATCAGAAACAGCGCAGACTACACCTTC.

The chain employs TRBV15 and TRBJ1-2, with a weak D call TRBD1 (5 bases). The germline CDR1 and CDR2 sequences are LNHNV and YYDKDF (reference sequence). V was cut by 3 bases and J by 0 bases, with 8 bases left in between. This CDR3 has 14 amino acids. CDR3 sequence reads: CATSRDTTNYGYTF. The CDR3 bases are TGTGCCACCAGCAGGGACACGACTAACTATGGCTACACCTTC.

The rearrangement uses TRBV27 and TRBJ2-7, with a weak D call TRBD1 (6 bases). The germline CDR1 and CDR2 sequences are MNHEY and SMNVEV (reference sequence). CDR3 length: 17 residues. The V and J ends lost 8 bases and 2 bases respectively, with 25 bases between them. CDR3 region: CASQGRLDQTDPYEQYF. The CDR3 DNA reads as TGTGCCAGCCAGGGGAGACTTGACCAGACGGACCCCTACGAGCAGTACTTC.

The genes are TRBV15 and TRBJ2-2; 7 bases align to TRBD2. The CDR3 length is 15 residues. Germline CDR1 is LNHNV and CDR2 is YYDKDF (reference sequence). Losses at the gene ends were 4 bases for V and 7 bases for J; bases not matched to a gene: 9. The CDR3: CATSKSPTGGGELFF. DNA of the CDR3: TGTGCCACCAGCAAGTCCCCCACGGGGGGCGGGGAGCTGTTTTTT.